The text below deals with one TCR beta chain. What it binds is unknown. Generated by immunoSEQ multiplex PCR, the TCRdb table keeps only in-frame clones and is missing some. The sample holds tens of thousands of clones, 89% seen once. These data originate in a study of OX40 agonist ivuxolimab in advanced cancers. Study-wide findings and caveats: In general, CD8+ T cells held more expanded clones than CD4+ did, on average.

Germline CDR1 and CDR2: MDHEN and SYDVKM. Trimming left V 1 base short and J 0 bases short, with 6 bases between. This CDR3 has 15 residues. Specimen: CD4+ or CD8+ T cells sorted from blood, collected in a trial of the OX40 agonist ivuxolimab. The clonotype comes from an adult with an advanced solid tumor such as melanoma, head and neck, liver or kidney cancer. The J gene is TRBJ1-4, the V gene TRBV28, with no clear D. The DNA of the CDR3 is TGTGCCAGCAGTTTATTCAGTGCAACTAATGAAAAACTGTTTTTT. Its translation is CASSLFSATNEKLFF. The full variable domain, in which reference TRBV28 and TRBJ1-4 provide the parts outside the CDR3, is DVKVTQSSRYLVKRTGEKVFLECVQDMDHENMFWYRQDPGLGLRLIYFSYDVKMKEKGDIPEGYSVSREKKERFSLILESASTNQTSMYLCASSLFSATNEKLFFGSGTQLSVL.